This T cell receptor (beta chain) was profiled in a study of T cell repertoires in cytomegalovirus infection. About the research overall: It was recently identified HLA-C-restricted and well-studied HLA-B-restricted CMV epitopes that the study used. The public TCR beta signatures pointed to both CMV infection and matching HLA type. Regarding the study as a whole: The study found HLA-C-restricted CMV-specific TCR beta clonotypes dominating the ex vivo response.

Germline assignment: CDR1 SSHAT and CDR2 FNYEAQ (reference sequence). The CDR3 is 14 residues long. In TCRdb, the reads were re-called with MiXCR into one record per CDR3 protein. The sample consists of about 900,000 distinct CDR3 sequences, approximately 31% of them appearing once. This clonotype showed up many times. The antigen remains unidentified. At one boundary the junction diverges from the germline segment, which might be a read error. The sample here was cultured CD8+ T cells from PBMCs, taken from culture after CMV antigen stimulation. The TCR comes from a human donor in good health (CMV status not recorded). Some clones in this sample may be carry-over from other donors' samples. V usage is TRBV7-7 and J usage is TRBJ2-1, with 8 bases identical to TRBD2. The CDR3 is CASSLDGGDNEQFF. The CDR3 DNA is TGTGCTAGCAGCTTAGACGGGGGGGACAATGAGCAGTTCTTC.